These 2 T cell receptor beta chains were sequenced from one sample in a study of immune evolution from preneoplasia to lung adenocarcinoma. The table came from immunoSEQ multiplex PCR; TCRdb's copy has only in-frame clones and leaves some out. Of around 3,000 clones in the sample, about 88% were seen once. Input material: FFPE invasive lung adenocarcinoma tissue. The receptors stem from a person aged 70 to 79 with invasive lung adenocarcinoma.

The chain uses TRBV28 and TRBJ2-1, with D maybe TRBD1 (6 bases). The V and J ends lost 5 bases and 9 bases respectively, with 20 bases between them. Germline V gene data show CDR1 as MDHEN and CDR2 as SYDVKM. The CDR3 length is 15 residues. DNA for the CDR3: TGTGCCAGCAGTCCTCAGGGGCGGTCGGCGGCTGAGCAGTTCTTC. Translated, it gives CASSPQGRSAAEQFF.

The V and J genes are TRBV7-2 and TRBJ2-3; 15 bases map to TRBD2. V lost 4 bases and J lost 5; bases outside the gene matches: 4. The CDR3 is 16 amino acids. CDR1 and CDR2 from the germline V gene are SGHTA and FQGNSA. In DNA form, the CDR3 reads TGTGCCAGCAGCTCCATGGGACTAGCGGGAGGAGATACGCAGTATTTT. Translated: CASSSMGLAGGDTQYF.